This TCR beta chain was documented in a study of T cell responses to AZD1222 COVID-19 vaccine. Clones were sequenced by immunoSEQ multiplex PCR, and TCRdb holds only the in-frame ones, with some missing. Of 150,000 or so clones in the sample, approximately 90% were seen once. Trimming cost V 7 bases and J 9 bases, with 16 bases left between them. The CDR3 runs to 12 residues. Per germline, CDR1 SNHLY and CDR2 FYNNEI. The material was peripheral blood, obtained on day 0 of AZD1222 vaccination. The V gene is TRBV2, the J gene TRBJ2-7, with D maybe TRBD1 (5 bases). This sequence was found in an adult in good health. CDR3 amino acids: CASTARQGVQYF. Written as DNA, the CDR3 is TGTGCCAGCACTGCTCGGCAGGGTGTGCAGTACTTC. The full variable domain, with the rest looked up from reference TRBV2 and TRBJ2-7, is EPEVTQTPSHQVTQMGQEVILRCVPISNHLYFYWYRQILGQKVEFLVSFYNNEISEKSEIFDDQFSVERPDGSNFTLKIRSTKLEDSAMYFCASTARQGVQYFGPGTRLTVT.